The 31 T cell receptor beta chains below all came from one sample that was sequenced in a study of blood T cell repertoires in COVID-19. Generated by immunoSEQ multiplex PCR, the TCRdb table keeps only in-frame clones and is missing some. This sample yields 90,000 to 120,000 clones, of which 70% to 90% are seen a single time; 4.9% belongs to the top ten. The sample consisted of peripheral blood. The receptor set was obtained from a man aged 35-49 years with active or convalescent COVID-19.

V and J are TRBV6-5 and TRBJ2-7; 7 positions agree with TRBD1. Losses at the gene ends were 5 bases for V and 2 bases for J; bases not matched to a gene: 9. The germline CDR1 and CDR2 sequences are MNHEY and SVGAGI. The CDR3 is made up of 15 amino acids. The CDR3 sequence: CASSRGQPLAYEQYF. The CDR3 region has the DNA TGTGCCAGCAGTCGGGGACAGCCTTTAGCCTACGAGCAGTACTTC.

The V and J genes are TRBV11-2 and TRBJ1-4, with D possibly matching TRBD1 (5 bases). From germline, CDR1 is SGHAT and CDR2 FQNNGV. CDR3 length: 14 residues. Trimming pared 1 base from V and 5 bases from J, leaving 8 bases between. The CDR3 DNA reads TGTGCCAGCAGCTTAGGACAGAGAAATGAAAAACTGTTTTTT. Translation: CASSLGQRNEKLFF.

The rearrangement joins TRBV10-3 to TRBJ1-2; D unclear. The CDR3 length is 13 residues. The ends were cut back, 5 bases at V and 7 bases at J, with 14 bases in the middle. Germline V CDR1 and CDR2: ENHRY, SYGVKD. The CDR3 DNA reads TGTGCCATCAGTTCGACCGAGGGCGCTGGCTACACCTTC. Translation: CAISSTEGAGYTF.

The genes are TRBV11-2 and TRBJ2-7, with 8 bases that match TRBD2. Germline CDR1 and CDR2: SGHAT and FQNNGV. The CDR3 is made up of 14 amino acids. The V segment lost 5 bases and the J segment 2 bases; nucleotides outside the gene matches: 5. The CDR3, as DNA: TGTGCCAGCAGCGGCACGGGGGGGCCCTACGAGCAGTACTTC. The encoded protein is CASSGTGGPYEQYF.

The rearrangement joins TRBV29-1 to TRBJ1-1, with D unclear. The V and J ends lost 4 bases and 1 base respectively, with 10 bases between them. The CDR3 is made up of 13 amino acids. Looked up from germline, CDR1 is SQVTM and CDR2 is ANQGSEA. The CDR3 nucleotides read TGCAGCGTTGTGAGGATGGGGAACACTGAAGCTTTCTTT. Encoded protein: CSVVRMGNTEAFF.

V gene TRBV3-1 (or the pseudogene TRBV3-2) combines with J gene TRBJ1-5; 10 bases line up with TRBD1. The V gene's germline CDR1 is LGHDT and CDR2 YNNKEL (reference sequence). V shed 8 bases and J 7 bases; nucleotides not matched to a gene: 5. This CDR3 spans 13 amino acids. In DNA form, the CDR3 reads TGTGCCAGCCGGGGGACAGGGGAACAGCCCCAGCATTTT. It translates to CASRGTGEQPQHF.

The rearrangement links TRBV4-3 to TRBJ2-1; 7 bases map to TRBD2. The CDR3 extends over 18 amino acids. Germline assignment: CDR1 LGHNA and CDR2 YSLEER. Trimming removed 4 bases from V and 1 base from J; junction bases left unmatched: 13. The CDR3 protein is CASSPQAASGTSYNEQFF. The CDR3 bases are TGCGCCAGCAGCCCTCAGGCAGCTAGCGGCACATCCTACAATGAGCAGTTCTTC.

V gene TRBV5-6 combines with J gene TRBJ2-7, with 11 bases that match TRBD1. The CDR3 spans 17 residues. The germline V gene has CDR1 SGHDT and CDR2 YYEEEE. The ends lost 1 base at V and 3 bases at J; junction bases unmatched: 9. CDR3 sequence (DNA): TGTGCCAGCAGCTTGTCTTTAGGAGGGACAGGGGGCTACGAGCAGTACTTC. This sequence encodes CASSLSLGGTGGYEQYF.

This chain joins TRBV28 and TRBJ2-4, with D possibly matching TRBD1 (6 bases). Trimming removed 8 bases at V and 7 bases at J, with 18 bases between. This CDR3 has 14 amino acids. The germline V gene encodes CDR1 MDHEN and CDR2 SYDVKM. CDR3 sequence (DNA): TGTGCCAGCGGAGGAGGACAGACTTTTAACATTCAGTACTTC. Translated: CASGGGQTFNIQYF.

The chain carries TRBV9 and TRBJ1-1, with 7 nucleotides matching TRBD1. V trimming: 0 bases; J trimming: 1 base; junction bases outside the gene matches: 3. Germline V lookup: CDR1 SGDLS, CDR2 YYNGEE. This CDR3 has 15 residues. The CDR3 is CASSVGRTGNTEAFF. Here the CDR3 DNA reads TGTGCCAGCAGCGTAGGGAGGACAGGGAACACTGAAGCTTTCTTT.

V usage is TRBV7-9 and J usage is TRBJ1-1; 8 bases match TRBD1. This CDR3 spans 14 amino acids. Losses at the gene ends were 5 bases for V and 4 bases for J; bases not matched to a gene: 6. Germline CDR1 and CDR2: SEHNR and FQNEAQ (reference sequence). CDR3: CASSIPGTGTEAFF. As DNA, the CDR3 is TGTGCCAGCAGCATCCCGGGGACAGGCACTGAAGCTTTCTTT. Looking up the rest from reference TRBV7-9 and TRBJ1-1 gives the full variable domain: DTGVSQNPRHKITKRGQNVTFRCDPISEHNRLYWYRQTLGQGPEFLTYFQNEAQLEKSRLLSDRFSAERPKGSFSTLEIQRTEQGDSAMYLCASSIPGTGTEAFFGQGTRLTVV.

This chain links TRBV9 with TRBJ1-1, with D hard to call. Germline values: CDR1 SGDLS, CDR2 YYNGEE. This CDR3 is 14 amino acids long. Trimming left V 0 bases short and J 8 bases short, with 14 bases between. DNA of the CDR3: TGTGCCAGCAGCGTAGGAGGTGGAGCCCGCGAAGCTTTCTTT. Its protein product is CASSVGGGAREAFF.

This sequence joins TRBV29-1 and TRBJ2-4, with D tentatively TRBD2 (6 bases). Germline-derived CDR1 and CDR2 are SQVTM and ANQGSEA. The CDR3 length is 11 residues. DNA of the CDR3: TGCAGTGTCTCTGGGGGGAACATTCAGTACTTC. The encoded protein is CSVSGGNIQYF.

The CDR3 here is CASTSLGHYNEQFF. The CDR3 bases are TGTGCCAGCACCTCTCTCGGACACTACAATGAGCAGTTCTTC. The genes are TRBV27 and TRBJ2-1; perhaps TRBD1 as D (5 bases). This CDR3 comprises 14 residues. Trimming took 7 bases from V and 3 from J, leaving 13 bases between them. CDR1 and CDR2 from the germline V gene are MNHEY and SMNVEV (reference sequence).

This chain connects TRBV6-6 to TRBJ2-2, with D tentatively TRBD1 (6 bases). Trimming stripped 6 bases from V and 11 bases from J, with 13 bases between. Germline V gene data show CDR1 as MNHNY and CDR2 as SVGAGI (reference sequence). The CDR3 spans 12 residues. The CDR3 region is CASRTLGTELFF. The CDR3 bases are TGTGCCAGCAGGACCCTAGGGACAGAGCTGTTTTTT.

The chain uses TRBV28 and TRBJ2-1, with D maybe TRBD1 (5 bases). Germline-derived CDR1 and CDR2 are MDHEN and SYDVKM. The CDR3 is made up of 12 amino acids. V lost 6 bases and J 6 bases, leaving 9 bases between the germline ends. The CDR3 here is CASRPTVNEQFF. DNA of the CDR3: TGTGCCAGCAGACCGACAGTCAATGAGCAGTTCTTC. Supplemented by reference TRBV28 and TRBJ2-1, the full variable domain reads DVKVTQSSRYLVKRTGEKVFLECVQDMDHENMFWYRQDPGLGLRLIYFSYDVKMKEKGDIPEGYSVSREKKERFSLILESASTNQTSMYLCASRPTVNEQFFGPGTRLTVL.

The rearrangement links TRBV9 to TRBJ2-5; TRBD2 matches 8 bases. Germline values: CDR1 SGDLS, CDR2 YYNGEE. The CDR3 is 14 amino acids. V gave up 0 bases and J gave up 5 bases; unmatched junction bases: 3. The CDR3 reads CASSVGPSGETQYF. CDR3 in DNA: TGTGCCAGCAGCGTAGGTCCTAGCGGGGAGACCCAGTACTTC.

The rearrangement uses TRBV9 and TRBJ2-3; weak D call: TRBD2 (6 bases). V was shortened by 0 bases and J by 2 bases, with 10 bases between the two germline ends. CDR3 length: 15 amino acids. The germline CDR1 and CDR2 sequences are SGDLS and YYNGEE. The CDR3 reads CASSVAGALTDTQYF. CDR3 nucleotide sequence: TGTGCCAGCAGCGTAGCGGGAGCGCTCACAGATACGCAGTATTTT.

The chain has TRBV29-1 and TRBJ2-2; weak D call: TRBD2 (5 bases). The V end was cut by 7 bases, the J end by 5 bases, with 17 bases between. The germline V gene encodes CDR1 SQVTM and CDR2 ANQGSEA. The CDR3 extends over 14 amino acids. The CDR3 sequence: CSARGSGGTGELFF. CDR3 sequence (DNA): TGCAGCGCTAGAGGGTCAGGAGGTACCGGGGAGCTGTTTTTT.

The V gene is TRBV7-2, the J gene TRBJ1-1, with D maybe TRBD1 (6 bases). The CDR3 extends over 13 amino acids. Germline V CDR1 and CDR2: SGHTA, FQGNSA. V was cut by 5 bases and J by 11 bases, with 18 bases left in between. CDR3 DNA sequence: TGTGCCAGCAGCGAAAGGGGGGGACAATGGGCTTTCTTT. This translates into CASSERGGQWAFF.

As concerns this clone: This specimen includes other DNA sequences encoding the same CDR3. The gene calls are TRBV7-2 and TRBJ1-1; TRBD1 matches at 7 bases. J gave up 4 bases and V 5 bases, and 7 bases lay outside the gene matches. Germline V CDR1 and CDR2: SGHTA, FQGNSA. This CDR3 has 14 residues. The CDR3 DNA follows: TGTGCCAGCAGCCCACAGGGGAGGCGCACTGAAGCTTTCTTT. Translating gives CASSPQGRRTEAFF.

V gene TRBV6-5 combines with J gene TRBJ1-1; 7 bases match TRBD1. There are 14 residues in the CDR3. The germline CDR1 and CDR2 sequences are MNHEY and SVGAGI. Trimming at V came to 6 bases and at J to 1 base, leaving 5 bases not matched to a gene. CDR3 in amino acids: CASRETGQNTEAFF. DNA for the CDR3: TGTGCCAGCAGGGAGACAGGGCAGAACACTGAAGCTTTCTTT.

This clone was seen once. The rearrangement uses TRBV28 and TRBJ1-4, with 7 bases fitting TRBD1. The CDR3 is made up of 17 amino acids. Germline lookup yields CDR1 MDHEN and CDR2 SYDVKM. The J segment lost 3 bases and the V segment lost 6 bases, leaving 13 bases of the junction unmatched. CDR3 sequence reads: CASRTGTEGGANEKLFF. DNA of the CDR3: TGTGCCAGCAGGACCGGGACAGAGGGAGGCGCTAATGAAAAACTGTTTTTT.

The rearrangement uses TRBV4-3 and TRBJ1-1; TRBD1 matches at 7 bases. The J segment lost 1 base and the V segment lost 4 bases, leaving 6 bases of the junction unmatched. This CDR3 has 15 amino acids. From germline, CDR1 is LGHNA and CDR2 YSLEER. CDR3 nucleotide sequence: TGCGCCAGCAGCCGCGACAGGGTAGGGAACACTGAAGCTTTCTTT. Encoded protein: CASSRDRVGNTEAFF.

V is TRBV18 and J is TRBJ2-7; D gene ambiguous. CDR1 is KGHSH, CDR2 LQKENI, per germline. This CDR3 has 13 residues. The V end was cut by 2 bases, the J end by 0 bases, with 5 bases between. The CDR3 nucleotides are TGTGCCAGCTCACCAAGCCTCTCCTACGAGCAGTACTTC. As protein: CASSPSLSYEQYF. Full variable domain (remainder filled in from reference TRBV18 and TRBJ2-7): NAGVMQNPRHLVRRRGQEARLRCSPMKGHSHVYWYRQLPEEGLKFMVYLQKENIIDESGMPKERFSAEFPKEGPSILRIQQVVRGDSAAYFCASSPSLSYEQYFGPGTRLTVT.

The J gene is TRBJ1-2, the V gene TRBV5-1, with 8 bases that match TRBD1. Germline values: CDR1 SGHRS, CDR2 YFSETQ. The CDR3 has 15 amino acids. Losses at the gene ends were 4 bases for V and 4 bases for J; bases not matched to a gene: 9. The CDR3 sequence: CASSRSGTGVYGYTF. Written as DNA, the CDR3 is TGCGCCAGCAGCCGAAGCGGGACAGGAGTCTATGGCTACACCTTC.

The V and J genes are TRBV19 and TRBJ2-3; 11 bases are a match to TRBD2. CDR3 length equals 15 residues. V shed 4 bases and J 4 bases; nucleotides not matched to a gene: 4. Germline V lookup: CDR1 LNHDA, CDR2 SQIVND (reference sequence). CDR3 sequence reads: CASSTVAGGADTQYF. In DNA, the CDR3 is TGTGCCAGTAGTACCGTAGCGGGAGGGGCAGATACGCAGTATTTT.

The V and J genes are TRBV2 and TRBJ1-1; D is unclear. The V gene lost 3 bases and the J gene lost 3 bases, with 2 bases spanning the gap. The CDR3 is made up of 11 amino acids. Germline V lookup: CDR1 SNHLY, CDR2 FYNNEI. The CDR3 bases are TGTGCCAGCAGTGACTACACTGAAGCTTTCTTT. The encoded protein is CASSDYTEAFF.

V is TRBV14 and J is TRBJ2-1; possibly TRBD2 for D (6 bases). Trimming left V 4 bases short and J 0 bases short, with 13 bases between. Germline assignment: CDR1 SGHDN and CDR2 FVKESK. This CDR3 contains 16 residues. CDR3: CASSPSGGSSYNEQFF. The CDR3 DNA is TGTGCCAGCAGCCCGTCTGGGGGGAGCTCCTACAATGAGCAGTTCTTC.

The chain combines TRBV6-5 with TRBJ1-3, with TRBD1 matching over 7 bases. Germline CDR1 and CDR2: MNHEY and SVGAGI. V gave up 8 bases and J gave up 4 bases; unmatched junction bases: 5. This CDR3 is 13 amino acids long. DNA of the CDR3: TGTGCCAGCGACAGGGTAACCGGAAACACCATATATTTT. It translates to CASDRVTGNTIYF.

The chain employs TRBV7-2 and TRBJ2-3, with 8 positions matching TRBD2. The CDR3 loop spans 15 amino acids. J was trimmed by 2 bases and V by 4 bases; bases with no gene match: 5. CDR1 is SGHTA, CDR2 FQGNSA, per germline. Written as DNA, the CDR3 is TGTGCCAGCAGCTCGGGACTAGGCAACACAGATACGCAGTATTTT. Amino acid sequence: CASSSGLGNTDTQYF.